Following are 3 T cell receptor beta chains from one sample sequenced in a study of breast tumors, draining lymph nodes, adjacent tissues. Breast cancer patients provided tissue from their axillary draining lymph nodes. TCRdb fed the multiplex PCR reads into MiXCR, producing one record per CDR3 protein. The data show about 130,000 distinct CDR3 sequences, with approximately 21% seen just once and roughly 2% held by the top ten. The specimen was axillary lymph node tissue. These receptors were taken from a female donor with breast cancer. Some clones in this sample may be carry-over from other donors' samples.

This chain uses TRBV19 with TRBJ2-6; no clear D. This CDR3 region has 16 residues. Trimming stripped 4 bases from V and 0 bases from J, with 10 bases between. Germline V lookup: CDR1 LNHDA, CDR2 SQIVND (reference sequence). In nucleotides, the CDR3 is TGTGCCAGTAGTAGGGTCCGGAGCTCTGGGGCCAACGTCCTGACTTTC. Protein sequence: CASSRVRSSGANVLTF.

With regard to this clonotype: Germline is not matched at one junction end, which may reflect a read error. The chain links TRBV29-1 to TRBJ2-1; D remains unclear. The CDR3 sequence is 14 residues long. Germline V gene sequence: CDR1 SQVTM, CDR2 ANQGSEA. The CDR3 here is CSVVGGPSYSEQFF. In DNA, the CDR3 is TGCAGCGTTGTTGGCGGTCCTTCCTACAGTGAGCAGTTCTTC.

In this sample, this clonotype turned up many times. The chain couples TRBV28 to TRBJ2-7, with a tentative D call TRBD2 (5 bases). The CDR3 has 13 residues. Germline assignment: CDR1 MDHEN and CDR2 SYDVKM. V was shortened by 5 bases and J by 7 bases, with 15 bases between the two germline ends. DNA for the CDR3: TGTGCCAGCAGTCCAGGACCCCGCGGGGAGCAGTACTTC. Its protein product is CASSPGPRGEQYF.